This paragraph reports one T cell receptor beta chain. There is no known antigen for this receptor. No much larger clonotype is one base removed from it; base qualities were not supplied. Library construction relied on PCR. Sequenced using an Illumina HiSeq 2500. To reduce PCR and sequencing biases, unique molecular identifiers were incorporated into the TCR beta cDNA libraries. Per 1 to 10 million input T cells, roughly 500,000 cDNA molecules were obtained, such that each molecule approximated one T cell. Patient libraries were prepared and sequenced with the same protocol used for the earlier healthy control dataset. Samples belonging to the same batch were prepared together, multiplexed and sequenced on a shared HiSeq lane. The published analysis was carried out like this. MIGEC handled the raw barcoded reads, throwing out single-read molecular identifier groups before consensus assembly and CDR3 extraction. Clonotype tables were post-analysed with VDJtools, normalizing diversity by down-sampling all datasets to the smallest sample size. Repertoire overlap clustering matched CDR3 amino acid but not nucleotide sequences to correct batch-related cross-sample contamination. TCRdb ran its own pipeline on the public reads, namely fastp trimming at Q25 and MiXCR clone calling, and kept in-frame beta chains. Each CDR3 protein appears once, grouped with its most common genes and DNA. The V and J calls were not made by the authors but by TCRdb's processing. Across this sample there are some 800,000 distinct CDR3 sequences, with about half seen only once. The ten largest clonotypes hold around 4.7% of the sample.

To demonstrate the VDJtools post-analysis software, TCR beta repertoires were profiled from the peripheral blood of about 13 young patients with multiple sclerosis. Multiple sclerosis patients were children and adolescents aged roughly 6 to 17 years. This sample stems from a study of post-analysis software for immune sequencing data (dated by TCRdb to about 2015). About the study as a whole: Disease courses on record covered relapsing-remitting, secondary progressive and progressive-relapsing multiple sclerosis, though some patients had no subtype annotation. The patient repertoires were set against about eleven previously published healthy control repertoires from donors whose ages ranged from roughly 6 to 26 years. A subset of samples was prepared in parallel using single-end sample barcoding, then pooled and co-amplified after Illumina adapter ligation. Study-wide conclusions, independent of this receptor: Direct clustering with F measure showed strong co-clustering of samples prepared in the same batch, prompting a batch-effect correction. The control group was slightly older than the multiple sclerosis patient group. Patients showed significantly higher frequencies than controls for several TRBV segments, among them TRBV5-6, TRBV5-1 and TRBV20-1. Significantly lower normalized Chao1 diversity was found in multiple sclerosis patients than in controls, suggesting substantial peripheral T-cell clonal expansion.

The germline V gene (reference sequence) yields PRHDT for CDR1 and FYEKMQ for CDR2. The CDR3 numbers 14 residues from cysteine through phenylalanine. Only the CDR3 DNA is retained, 42 bases long and in frame from the first base. V loses 5 bases of germline sequence and J loses 1 base, and the interval between the two ends is 11 bases. The TCR comes from a girl aged 10 to 17 with multiple sclerosis. The sequence links TRBV13 to TRBJ1-1; the D gene identity is not certain. The sequenced sample was blood. The nucleotide sequence is given as TGTGCCAGCAGCCTCAGGTGGGAGAACACTGAAGCTTTCTTT. Translated, it reads CASSLRWENTEAFF.